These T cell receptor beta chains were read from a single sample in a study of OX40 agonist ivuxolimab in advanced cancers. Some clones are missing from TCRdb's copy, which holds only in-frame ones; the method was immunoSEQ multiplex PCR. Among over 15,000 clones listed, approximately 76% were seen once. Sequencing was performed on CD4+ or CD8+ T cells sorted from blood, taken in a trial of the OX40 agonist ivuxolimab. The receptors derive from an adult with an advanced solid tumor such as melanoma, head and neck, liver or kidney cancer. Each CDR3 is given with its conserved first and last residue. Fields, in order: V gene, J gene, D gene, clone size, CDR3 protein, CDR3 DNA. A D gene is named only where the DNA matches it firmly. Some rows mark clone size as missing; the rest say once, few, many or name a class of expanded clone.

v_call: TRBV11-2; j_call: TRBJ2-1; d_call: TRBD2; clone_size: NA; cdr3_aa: CASSLSGTRTYNEQFF; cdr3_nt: TGTGCCAGCAGTTTATCCGGGACTAGGACCTACAATGAGCAGTTCTTC
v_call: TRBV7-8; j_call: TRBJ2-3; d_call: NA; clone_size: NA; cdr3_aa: CASSLLRVPDTQYF; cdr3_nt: TGTGCCAGCAGCTTACTAAGGGTCCCAGATACGCAGTATTTT
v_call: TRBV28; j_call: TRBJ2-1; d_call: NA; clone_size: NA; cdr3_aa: CASSLLGVAYNEQFF; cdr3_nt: TGTGCCAGCAGTTTATTGGGGGTCGCCTACAATGAGCAGTTCTTC
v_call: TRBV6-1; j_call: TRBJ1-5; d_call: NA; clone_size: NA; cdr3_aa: CASSSGQNQPQHF; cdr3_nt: TGTGCCAGCAGTAGTGGGCAGAATCAGCCCCAGCATTTT
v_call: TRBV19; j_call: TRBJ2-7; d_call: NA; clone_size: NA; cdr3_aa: CASSYGGVGYEQYF; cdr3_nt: TGTGCCAGTAGTTACGGCGGGGTGGGGTACGAGCAGTACTTC
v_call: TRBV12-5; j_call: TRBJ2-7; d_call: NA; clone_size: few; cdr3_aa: CASGPSDGAYEQYF; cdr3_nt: TGTGCTAGTGGTCCCTCGGACGGAGCCTACGAGCAGTACTTC
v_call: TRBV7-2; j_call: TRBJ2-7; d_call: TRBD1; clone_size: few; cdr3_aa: CASSSFPGQAYEQYF; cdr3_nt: TGTGCCAGCAGCTCCTTTCCGGGACAGGCCTACGAGCAGTACTTC
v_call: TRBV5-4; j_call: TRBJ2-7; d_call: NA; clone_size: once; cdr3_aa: CASSLKGNYYEQYF; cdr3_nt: TGTGCCAGCAGCTTGAAGGGTAACTACTACGAGCAGTACTTC
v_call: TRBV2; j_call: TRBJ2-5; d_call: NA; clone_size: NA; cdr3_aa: CASTDRVTQYF; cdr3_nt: TGTGCCAGCACCGACCGCGTAACCCAGTACTTC
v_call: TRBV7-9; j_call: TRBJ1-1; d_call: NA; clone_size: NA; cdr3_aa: CASSLAGGGKMNTEAFF; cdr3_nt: TGTGCCAGCAGCTTAGCGGGTGGGGGCAAGATGAACACTGAAGCTTTCTTT
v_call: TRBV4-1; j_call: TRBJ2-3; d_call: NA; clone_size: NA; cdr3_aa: CASSQEGSTSTDTQYF; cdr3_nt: TGCGCCAGCAGCCAAGAGGGCAGTACTAGCACAGATACGCAGTATTTT
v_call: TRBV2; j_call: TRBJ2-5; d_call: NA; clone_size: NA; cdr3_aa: CASSEGPGPHETQYF; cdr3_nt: TGTGCCAGCAGTGAAGGGCCAGGCCCCCATGAGACCCAGTACTTC
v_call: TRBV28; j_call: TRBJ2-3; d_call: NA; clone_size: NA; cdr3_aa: CASSGGDIDTQYF; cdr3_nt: TGTGCCAGCAGTGGTGGAGACATAGATACGCAGTATTTT
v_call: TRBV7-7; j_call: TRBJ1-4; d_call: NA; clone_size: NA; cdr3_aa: CASSVRAVEEKKLFF; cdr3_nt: TGTGCCAGCAGTGTCCGGGCAGTGGAAGAAAAAAAACTGTTTTTT
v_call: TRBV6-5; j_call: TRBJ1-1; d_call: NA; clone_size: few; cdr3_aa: CASSYDGEGTEAFF; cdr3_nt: TGTGCCAGCAGTTACGACGGGGAGGGCACTGAAGCTTTCTTT
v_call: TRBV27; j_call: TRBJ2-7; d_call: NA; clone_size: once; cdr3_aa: CASALGSGPEQYF; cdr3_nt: TGTGCCAGCGCCCTCGGCTCCGGCCCCGAGCAGTACTTC
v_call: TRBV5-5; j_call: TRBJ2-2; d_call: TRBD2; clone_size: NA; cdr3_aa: CASSPFLSGSYTGELFF; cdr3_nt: TGTGCCAGCAGCCCGTTCCTTAGCGGGTCTTACACCGGGGAGCTGTTTTTT
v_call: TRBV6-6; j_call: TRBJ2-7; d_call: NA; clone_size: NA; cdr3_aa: CASTQAYEQYF; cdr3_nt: TGTGCCAGCACCCAGGCCTACGAGCAGTACTTC
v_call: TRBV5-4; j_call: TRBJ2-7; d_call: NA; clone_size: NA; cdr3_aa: CASSPGLTYEQYF; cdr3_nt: TGTGCCAGCAGCCCCGGACTAACCTACGAGCAGTACTTC
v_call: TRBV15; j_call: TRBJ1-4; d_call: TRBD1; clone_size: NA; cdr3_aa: CATRRQGSREKLFF; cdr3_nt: TGTGCCACCAGGAGACAGGGTTCGCGTGAAAAACTGTTTTTT
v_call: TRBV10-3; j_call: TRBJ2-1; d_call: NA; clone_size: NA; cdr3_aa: CAISHGSYNEQFF; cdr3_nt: TGTGCCATCTCCCACGGCTCCTACAATGAGCAGTTCTTC
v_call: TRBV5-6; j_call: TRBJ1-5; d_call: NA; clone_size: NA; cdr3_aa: CASSPGVGAQPQHF; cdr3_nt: TGTGCCAGCAGTCCAGGGGTCGGGGCTCAGCCCCAGCATTTT
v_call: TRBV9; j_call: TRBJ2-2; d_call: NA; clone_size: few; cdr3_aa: CASRQGNTGELFF; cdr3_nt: TGTGCCAGCAGACAGGGGAACACCGGGGAGCTGTTTTTT
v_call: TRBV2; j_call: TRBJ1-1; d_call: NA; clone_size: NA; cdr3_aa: CASSDLWGDTEAFF; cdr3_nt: TGTGCCAGCAGTGATCTTTGGGGAGACACTGAAGCTTTCTTT
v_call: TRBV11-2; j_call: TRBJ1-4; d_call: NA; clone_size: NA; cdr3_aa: CASSSGAGYGKLFF; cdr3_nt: TGTGCCAGCAGCTCCGGGGCCGGTTATGGAAAACTGTTTTTT
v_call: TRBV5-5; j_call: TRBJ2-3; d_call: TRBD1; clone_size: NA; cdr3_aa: CASGDRRTDTQYF; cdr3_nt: TGTGCCAGCGGGGACAGACGCACAGATACGCAGTATTTT
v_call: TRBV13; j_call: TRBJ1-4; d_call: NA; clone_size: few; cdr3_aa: CASSRRQEPNEKLFF; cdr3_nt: TGTGCCAGCAGCCGACGACAGGAACCTAATGAAAAACTGTTTTTT
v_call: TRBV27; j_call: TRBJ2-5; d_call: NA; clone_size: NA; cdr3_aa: CASSRPGETQYF; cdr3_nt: TGTGCCAGCAGTCGACCGGGGGAGACCCAGTACTTC
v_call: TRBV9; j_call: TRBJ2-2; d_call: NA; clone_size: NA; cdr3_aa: CASSVNVASNTGELFF; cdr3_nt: TGTGCCAGCAGCGTAAATGTCGCCTCGAACACCGGGGAGCTGTTTTTT
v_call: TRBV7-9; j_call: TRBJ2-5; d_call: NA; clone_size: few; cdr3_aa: CASSPPAGIQETQYF; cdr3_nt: TGTGCCAGCAGCCCTCCAGCGGGTATCCAAGAGACCCAGTACTTC
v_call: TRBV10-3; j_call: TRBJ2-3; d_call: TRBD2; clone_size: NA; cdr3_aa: CAISEMGGGETDTQYF; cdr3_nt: TGTGCCATCAGTGAAATGGGCGGGGGAGAGACAGATACGCAGTATTTT
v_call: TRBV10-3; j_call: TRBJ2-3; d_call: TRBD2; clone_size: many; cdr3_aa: CAITPTSGSTDTQYF; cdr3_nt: TGTGCCATCACCCCGACTAGCGGGAGCACAGATACGCAGTATTTT
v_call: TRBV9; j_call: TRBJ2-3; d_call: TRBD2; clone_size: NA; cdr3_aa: CASSVGGGSTDTQYF; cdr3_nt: TGTGCCAGCAGCGTAGGCGGGGGGAGCACAGATACGCAGTATTTT
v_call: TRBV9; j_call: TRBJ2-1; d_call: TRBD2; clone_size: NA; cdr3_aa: CASSRGLLASPSNEQFF; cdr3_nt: TGTGCCAGTAGCCGCGGCCTACTAGCGTCCCCTAGCAATGAGCAGTTCTTC
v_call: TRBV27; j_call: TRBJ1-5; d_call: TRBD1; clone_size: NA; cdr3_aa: CASSSTGGWDQPQHF; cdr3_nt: TGTGCCAGCAGTTCCACAGGGGGCTGGGATCAGCCCCAGCATTTT
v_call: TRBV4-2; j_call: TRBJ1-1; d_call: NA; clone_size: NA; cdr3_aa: CASSSPGVGSEAFF; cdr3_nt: TGTGCCAGCAGCTCCCCCGGGGTAGGTTCTGAAGCTTTCTTT
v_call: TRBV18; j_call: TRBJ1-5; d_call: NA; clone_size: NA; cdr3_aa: CASSPALSSMEQPQHF; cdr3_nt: TGTGCCAGCTCACCCGCCCTGTCTAGTATGGAGCAGCCCCAGCATTTT
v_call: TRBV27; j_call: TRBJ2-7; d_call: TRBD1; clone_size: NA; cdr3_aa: CASGTGRIYEQYF; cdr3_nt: TGTGCCAGCGGGACAGGACGGATCTACGAGCAGTACTTC
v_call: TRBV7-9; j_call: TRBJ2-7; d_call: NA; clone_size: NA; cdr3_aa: CASSSPSSYEQYF; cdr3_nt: TGTGCCAGCAGCTCCCCGAGCTCCTACGAGCAGTACTTC
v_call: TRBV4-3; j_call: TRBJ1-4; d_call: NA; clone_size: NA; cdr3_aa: CASSQDRAGPTNEKLFF; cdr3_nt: TGCGCCAGCAGCCAAGATCGAGCGGGACCAACTAATGAAAAACTGTTTTTT
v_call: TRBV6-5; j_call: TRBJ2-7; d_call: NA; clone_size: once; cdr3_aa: CASSYHDRTTYEQYF; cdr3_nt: TGTGCCAGCAGTTACCACGACAGGACGACCTACGAGCAGTACTTC